This T cell receptor beta chain was observed in a study of early T cells in non-severe SARS-CoV-2 infection (dated by TCRdb to 2020 to 2022). Regarding the complete study: Bulk RNA from unsorted whole blood was used for TCR sequencing, so alpha and beta chains could not be paired.

A case-control design nested within a healthcare worker cohort in London, UK, was used, with weekly nasopharyngeal swab PCR tests and blood sampling performed. Healthcare workers were enrolled in the week of the UK lockdown, from 23 to 31 March 2020, and were followed every week for up to roughly 15 weeks. The library came from 5' RACE. Sequencing took place on a NextSeq 500. The TCR library protocol attached unique molecular identifiers to individual cDNA molecules to correct for sequencing error and PCR bias. Both TCR alpha and beta chains were sequenced, and tight co-correlation was observed between alpha and beta sequence abundances in each sample. On the study's bioinformatics: Decombinator V4 was used to annotate TCR sequences for V gene, J gene and CDR3. TCRs were defined as expanded if a significant change between any two time points was detected under a Poisson model with p below 0.0001. TCR abundances were normalised to the total number of TCRs sequenced per sample and were expressed as counts per million. MAIT TCRs were defined by TRAV1-2 paired with TRAJ12, TRAJ20 or TRAJ33, and iNKT TCRs by TRAV10 paired with TRAJ18. A search of VDJdb, accessed on 1 November 2021, was run for TCRs annotated to CMV, EBV and SARS-CoV-2, with TCRs annotated for multiple antigens excluded. TCRdb trimmed public reads at Q25 via fastp, called clones via MiXCR and kept in-frame beta chains. Records with the same CDR3 protein are collapsed into one entry carrying the most frequent genes and DNA. The V and J calls here are based on TCRdb, not the publication. Across this sample there are some 77,000 distinct CDR3 sequences, with about 9.6% seen only once. The ten largest account for approximately 5% of the sample.

Summary of the overall study and its limitations: VDJdb matching was skewed toward anti-spike CD8 responses and likely underestimated virus-specific expansions, missing private and CD4 specificities.

The junction carries 11 bases between V and J, which are trimmed by 2 bases and 4 bases respectively. The CDR3 starts with the cysteine, ends with the phenylalanine, and has 15 residues. The kept DNA is CDR3 alone, 45 bases in frame from the first base. Via the germline V gene (reference sequence), CDR1 is SEHNR and CDR2 FQNEAQ. This clonotype appeared many times. This receptor's antigen is unknown. No base qualities exist here, and no much larger clone lies one base off it. This chain joins TRBV7-9 to TRBJ2-2, with TRBD2 as a weak D call on 5 bases. Input material: whole blood. This sequence was found in an adult who was a healthcare worker with PCR-confirmed SARS-CoV-2 infection or an uninfected control (not recorded which). The DNA sequence reads TGTGCCAGCAGCTTACTAGCTAGATCCACCGGGGAGCTGTTTTTT. Its protein reads: CASSLLARSTGELFF.